This T cell receptor (beta chain) is drawn from a study of blood T cells in healthy people across ages. Study information: For every two T cells, template switching captured about one barcoded beta molecule.

With a J-beta primer mix and a sample-barcoded 5' primer, a second PCR ran about 7 to 12 cycles. A tag from a template-switch adaptor with 12 random nucleotides marked each cDNA molecule. In TCRdb, the 5' RACE reads were re-called with MiXCR into one record per CDR3 protein. The sample gives approximately 1,700,000 distinct CDR3 sequences, 39% of which show up once; about 21% is in the top ten. This clonotype was seen more than once but under ten times. Its specificity is not known. Study-wide results and limits: Since the PBMCs were unsorted, naive and antigen-experienced cells could not be conclusively compared. As age increased, TCR beta diversity per million T cells fell in a roughly linear fashion.

CDR3 size: 14 residues. CDR1 is DFQATT and CDR2 is SNEGSKA in the germline V gene (reference sequence). The V end lost 6 bases, the J end lost 4 bases, and 18 bases lay between the germline ends. The J gene is TRBJ1-2, the V gene TRBV20-1; tentative D call: TRBD1 (6 bases). The sample comprised blood. The clonotype was recovered from a human donor in good health. This CDR3 reads CSASRLQGSYGYTF. Written as DNA, the CDR3 is TGCAGTGCCAGTCGCCTACAGGGTTCCTATGGCTACACCTTC.